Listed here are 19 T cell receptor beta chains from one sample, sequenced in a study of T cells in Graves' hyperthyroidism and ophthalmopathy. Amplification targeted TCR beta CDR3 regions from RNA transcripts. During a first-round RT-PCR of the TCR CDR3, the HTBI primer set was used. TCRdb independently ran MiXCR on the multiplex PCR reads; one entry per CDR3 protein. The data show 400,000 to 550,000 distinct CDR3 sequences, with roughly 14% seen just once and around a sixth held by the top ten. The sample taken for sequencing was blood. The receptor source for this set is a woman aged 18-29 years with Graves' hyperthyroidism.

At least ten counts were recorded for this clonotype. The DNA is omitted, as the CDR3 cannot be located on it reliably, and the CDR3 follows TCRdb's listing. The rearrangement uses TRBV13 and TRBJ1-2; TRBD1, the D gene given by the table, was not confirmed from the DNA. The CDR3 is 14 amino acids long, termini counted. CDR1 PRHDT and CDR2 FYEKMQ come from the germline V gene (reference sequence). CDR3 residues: CASSLGFGGGSDTF.

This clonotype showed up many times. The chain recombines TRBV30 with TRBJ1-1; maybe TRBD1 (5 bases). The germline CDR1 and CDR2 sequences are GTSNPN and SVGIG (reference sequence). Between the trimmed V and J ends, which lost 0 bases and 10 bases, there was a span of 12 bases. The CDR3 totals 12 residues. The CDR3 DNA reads TGTGCCTGGAGTGTACCGGGGCATGGAGCTTTCTTT. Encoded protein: CAWSVPGHGAFF.

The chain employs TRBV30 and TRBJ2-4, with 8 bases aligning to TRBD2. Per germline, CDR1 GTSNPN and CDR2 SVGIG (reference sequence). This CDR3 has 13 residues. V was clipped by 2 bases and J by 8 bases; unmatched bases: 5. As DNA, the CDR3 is TGTGCCTGGAGTTGGACCGGGGGGGACATTCAGTACTTC. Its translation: CAWSWTGGDIQYF.

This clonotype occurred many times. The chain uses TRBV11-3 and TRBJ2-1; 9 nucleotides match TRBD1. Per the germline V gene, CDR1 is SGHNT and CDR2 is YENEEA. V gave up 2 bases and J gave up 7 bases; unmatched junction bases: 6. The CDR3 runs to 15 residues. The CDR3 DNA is TGTGCCAGCAGCTTATATGGGACAGGGAGAAATGAGCAGTTCTTC. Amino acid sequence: CASSLYGTGRNEQFF.

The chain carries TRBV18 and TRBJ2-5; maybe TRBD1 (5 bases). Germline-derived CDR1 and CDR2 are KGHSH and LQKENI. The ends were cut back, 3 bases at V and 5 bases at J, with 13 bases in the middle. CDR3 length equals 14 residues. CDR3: CASSPTATGETQYF. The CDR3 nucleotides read TGTGCCAGCTCACCGACAGCCACCGGGGAGACCCAGTACTTC.

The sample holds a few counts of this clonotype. The CDR3 DNA reads TGTGCCAGTAGTATAGGTGGCAGGGTATCCTCTGGGGCCAACGTCCTGACTTTC. Protein sequence: CASSIGGRVSSGANVLTF. The chain carries TRBV19 and TRBJ2-6; D is possibly TRBD1 (5 bases). V was trimmed by 1 base and J by 0 bases, leaving 13 bases between them. The CDR3 is 18 residues long. Looked up from germline, CDR1 is LNHDA and CDR2 is SQIVND (reference sequence).

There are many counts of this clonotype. The CDR3 here is CASSQDRGMEDTEAFF. In DNA, the CDR3 is TGTGCCAGCAGCCAAGATCGGGGGATGGAGGACACTGAAGCTTTCTTT. This chain joins TRBV3-1 and TRBJ1-1, with D tentatively TRBD1 (5 bases). The CDR3 totals 16 residues. The V and J ends lost 0 bases and 3 bases respectively, with 14 bases between them. The germline gives CDR1 LGHDT, CDR2 YNNKEL (reference sequence). The whole variable domain, remainder taken from reference TRBV3-1 and TRBJ1-1, is DTAVSQTPKYLVTQMGNDKSIKCEQNLGHDTMYWYKQDSKKFLKIMFSYNNKELIINETVPNRFSPKSPDKAHLNLHINSLELGDSAVYFCASSQDRGMEDTEAFFGQGTRLTVV.

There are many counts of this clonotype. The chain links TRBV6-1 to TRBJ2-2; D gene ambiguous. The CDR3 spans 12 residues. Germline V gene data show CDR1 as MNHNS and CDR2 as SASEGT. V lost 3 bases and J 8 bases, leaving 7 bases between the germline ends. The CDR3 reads CASSEWVGELFF. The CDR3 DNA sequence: TGTGCCAGCAGTGAGTGGGTGGGGGAGCTGTTTTTT.

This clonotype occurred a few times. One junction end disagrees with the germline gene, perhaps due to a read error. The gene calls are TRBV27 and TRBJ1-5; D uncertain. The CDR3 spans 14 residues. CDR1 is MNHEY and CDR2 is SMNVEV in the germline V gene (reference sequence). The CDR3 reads CASSPAGSDQPQHF. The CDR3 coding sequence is TGTGCCAGCAGTCCCGCGGGTAGCGATCAGCCCCAGCATTTT.

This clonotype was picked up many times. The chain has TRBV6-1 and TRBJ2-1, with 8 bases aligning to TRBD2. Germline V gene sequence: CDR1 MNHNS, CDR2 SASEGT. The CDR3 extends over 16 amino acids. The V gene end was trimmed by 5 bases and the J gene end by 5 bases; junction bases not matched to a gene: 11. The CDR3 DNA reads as TGTGCCAGCAGTCACACGGGCGGGAGGAGGGACAATGAGCAGTTCTTC. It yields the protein CASSHTGGRRDNEQFF.

For the CDR3, the DNA is TGCAGCGTTATTACGACAGGGGTAAGTCCATTGAACACTGAAGCTTTCTTT. Translation gives CSVITTGVSPLNTEAFF. The J gene is TRBJ1-1, the V gene TRBV29-1; 8 nucleotides line up with TRBD1. Germline values: CDR1 SQVTM, CDR2 ANQGSEA. Germline trimming cut 5 bases from V and 0 bases from J; bases unmatched to any gene: 14. CDR3 length: 17 amino acids. Looking up the rest from reference TRBV29-1 and TRBJ1-1 gives the full variable domain: SAVISQKPSRDICQRGTSLTIQCQVDSQVTMMFWYRQQPGQSLTLIATANQGSEATYESGFVIDKFPISRPNLTFSTLTVSNMSPEDSSIYLCSVITTGVSPLNTEAFFGQGTRLTVV.

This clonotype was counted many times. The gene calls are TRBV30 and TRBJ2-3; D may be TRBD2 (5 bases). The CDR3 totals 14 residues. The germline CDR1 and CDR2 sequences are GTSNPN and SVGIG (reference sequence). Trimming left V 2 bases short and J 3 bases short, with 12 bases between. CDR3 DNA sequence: TGTGCCTGGAGTAGTGGGAGCCCGACAGATACGCAGTATTTT. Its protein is CAWSSGSPTDTQYF.

The CDR3 loop reads CASSLSGVFEPQHF. The CDR3 bases are TGTGCCAGCAGCTTATCAGGGGTTTTTGAGCCCCAGCATTTT. The chain recombines TRBV7-2 with TRBJ1-5; D is possibly TRBD1 (6 bases). The germline V gene has CDR1 SGHTA and CDR2 FQGNSA. V was clipped by 2 bases and J by 8 bases, with 13 bases between them. This CDR3 contains 14 residues. Combining the CDR3 with reference TRBV7-2 and TRBJ1-5 gives the whole variable domain GAGVSQSPSNKVTEKGKDVELRCDPISGHTALYWYRQSLGQGLEFLIYFQGNSAPDKSGLPSDRFSAERTGGSVSTLTIQRTQQEDSAVYLCASSLSGVFEPQHFGDGTRLSIL.

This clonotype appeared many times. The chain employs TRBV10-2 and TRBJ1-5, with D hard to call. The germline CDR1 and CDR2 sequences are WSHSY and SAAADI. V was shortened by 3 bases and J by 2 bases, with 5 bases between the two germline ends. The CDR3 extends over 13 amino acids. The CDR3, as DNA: TGCGCCAGCAGTGACTCGGGCAATCAGCCCCAGCATTTT. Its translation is CASSDSGNQPQHF.

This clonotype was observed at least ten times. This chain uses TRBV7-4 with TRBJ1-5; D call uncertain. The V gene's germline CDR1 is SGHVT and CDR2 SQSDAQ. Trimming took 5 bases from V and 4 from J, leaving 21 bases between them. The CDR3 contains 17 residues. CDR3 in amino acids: CASSAPQAEEQNQPQHF. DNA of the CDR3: TGTGCCAGCAGCGCGCCCCAGGCTGAGGAACAAAATCAGCCCCAGCATTTT. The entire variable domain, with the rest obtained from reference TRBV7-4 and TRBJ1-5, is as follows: GAGVSQSPRYKVAKRGRDVALRCDSISGHVTLYWYRQTLGQGSEVLTYSQSDAQRDKSGRPSGRFSAERPERSVSTLKIQRTEQGDSAVYLCASSAPQAEEQNQPQHFGDGTRLSIL.

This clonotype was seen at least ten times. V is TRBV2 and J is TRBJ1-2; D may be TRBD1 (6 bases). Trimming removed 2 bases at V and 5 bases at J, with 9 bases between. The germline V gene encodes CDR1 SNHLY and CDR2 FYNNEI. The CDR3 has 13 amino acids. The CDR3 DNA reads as TGTGCCAGCAGTGAATTTCAGGGGTATGGCTACACCTTC. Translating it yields CASSEFQGYGYTF.

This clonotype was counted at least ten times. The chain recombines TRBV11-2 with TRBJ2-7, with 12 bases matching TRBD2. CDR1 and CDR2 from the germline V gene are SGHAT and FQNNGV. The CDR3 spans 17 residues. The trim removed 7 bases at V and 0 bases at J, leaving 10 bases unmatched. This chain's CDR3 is CASTKGLAGLRSYEQYF. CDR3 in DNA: TGTGCCAGCACCAAGGGACTAGCGGGTCTCCGCTCCTACGAGCAGTACTTC.

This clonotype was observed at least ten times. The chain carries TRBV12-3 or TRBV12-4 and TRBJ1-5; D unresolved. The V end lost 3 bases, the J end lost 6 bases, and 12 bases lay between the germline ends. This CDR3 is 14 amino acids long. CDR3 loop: CASSFSEDGQPQHF. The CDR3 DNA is TGTGCCAGCAGTTTTTCCGAGGACGGTCAGCCCCAGCATTTT.

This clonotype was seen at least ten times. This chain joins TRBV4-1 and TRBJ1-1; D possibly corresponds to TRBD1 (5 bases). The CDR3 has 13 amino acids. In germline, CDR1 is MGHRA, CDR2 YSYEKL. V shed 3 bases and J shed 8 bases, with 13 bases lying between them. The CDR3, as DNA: TGCGCCAGCAGCCACGAGGGGACCCTCGAAGCTTTCTTT. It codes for CASSHEGTLEAFF.